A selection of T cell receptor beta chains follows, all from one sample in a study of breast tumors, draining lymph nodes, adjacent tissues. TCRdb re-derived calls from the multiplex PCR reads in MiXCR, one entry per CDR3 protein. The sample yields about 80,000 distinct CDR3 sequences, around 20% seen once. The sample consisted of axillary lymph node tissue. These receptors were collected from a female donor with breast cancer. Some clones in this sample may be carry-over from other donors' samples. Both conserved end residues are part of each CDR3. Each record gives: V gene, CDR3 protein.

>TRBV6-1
CASSEGALAGGPVNEQFF
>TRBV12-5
CASGLPAGTQYF
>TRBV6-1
CASSRDSREAFF
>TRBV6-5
CASTARWGADQPQHF
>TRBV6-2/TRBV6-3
CASSYEGGRRGQPQHF
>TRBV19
CASSRRGRANTEAFF
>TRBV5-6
CAGSLGLDERLFF
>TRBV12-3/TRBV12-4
CASSFGGVADTQYF
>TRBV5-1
CASSLRTRTYSGNEQFF
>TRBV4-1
CASSQDRGGGQPQHF
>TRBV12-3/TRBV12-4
CAGRYGEETQYF
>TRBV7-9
CASRQLTRGNQETQYF